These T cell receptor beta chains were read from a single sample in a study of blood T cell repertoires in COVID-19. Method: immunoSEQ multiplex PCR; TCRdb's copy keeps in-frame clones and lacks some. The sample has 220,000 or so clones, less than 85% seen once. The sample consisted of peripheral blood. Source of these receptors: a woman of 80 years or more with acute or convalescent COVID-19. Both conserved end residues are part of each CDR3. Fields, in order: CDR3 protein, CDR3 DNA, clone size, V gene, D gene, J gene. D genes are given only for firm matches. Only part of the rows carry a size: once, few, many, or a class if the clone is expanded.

CDR3aa: CASSLTGGKGNEQFF
CDR3nt: TGTGCCAGCAGCTTGACAGGGGGTAAGGGCAATGAGCAGTTCTTC
abundance: NA
v_gene: TRBV7-9
d_gene: TRBD1
j_gene: TRBJ2-1

CDR3aa: CASSVAGAGGNTIYF
CDR3nt: TGTGCCAGCAGCGTAGCTGGGGCAGGGGGAAACACCATATATTTT
abundance: few
v_gene: TRBV9
d_gene: NA
j_gene: TRBJ1-3

CDR3aa: CASSSPAGANTEAFF
CDR3nt: TGTGCCAGTAGTTCCCCAGCGGGGGCGAACACTGAAGCTTTCTTT
abundance: NA
v_gene: TRBV19
d_gene: NA
j_gene: TRBJ1-1

CDR3aa: CASSRTEYSNQPQHF
CDR3nt: TGTGCCAGCAGTCGGACAGAATATAGCAATCAGCCCCAGCATTTT
abundance: NA
v_gene: TRBV6-6
d_gene: NA
j_gene: TRBJ1-5

CDR3aa: CASSPRGGSNEKLFF
CDR3nt: TGTGCCAGCTCACCAAGAGGGGGATCTAATGAAAAACTGTTTTTT
abundance: few
v_gene: TRBV18
d_gene: NA
j_gene: TRBJ1-4

CDR3aa: CASSREDSNQPQHF
CDR3nt: TGTGCCAGCTCTCGGGAGGATAGCAATCAGCCCCAGCATTTT
abundance: NA
v_gene: TRBV18
d_gene: NA
j_gene: TRBJ1-5

CDR3aa: CASSRDSQLKAFF
CDR3nt: TGTGCCAGCAGCCGAGACAGTCAGTTAAAAGCTTTCTTT
abundance: NA
v_gene: TRBV7-9
d_gene: NA
j_gene: TRBJ1-1

CDR3aa: CASSIRQGANYGYTF
CDR3nt: TGTGCCAGCAGCATACGACAGGGGGCCAACTATGGCTACACCTTC
abundance: once
v_gene: TRBV11-3
d_gene: TRBD1
j_gene: TRBJ1-2

CDR3aa: CASSEWAAGRGIEKLFF
CDR3nt: TGTGCCAGCAGTGAATGGGCTGCGGGGAGGGGAATTGAAAAACTGTTTTTT
abundance: NA
v_gene: TRBV25-1
d_gene: NA
j_gene: TRBJ1-4

CDR3aa: CASSPSGGRSYEQYF
CDR3nt: TGTGCCAGCAGCCCTTCGGGAGGCCGCTCCTACGAGCAGTACTTC
abundance: NA
v_gene: TRBV3-1/TRBV3-2
d_gene: TRBD2
j_gene: TRBJ2-7

CDR3aa: CATMGQSSGNTIYF
CDR3nt: TGTGCCACCATGGGGCAAAGCTCTGGAAACACCATATATTTT
abundance: NA
v_gene: TRBV10-3
d_gene: NA
j_gene: TRBJ1-3

CDR3aa: CASSERQEGEQYF
CDR3nt: TGTGCCAGCAGTGAGCGCCAGGAGGGCGAGCAGTACTTC
abundance: NA
v_gene: TRBV2
d_gene: NA
j_gene: TRBJ2-7

CDR3aa: CASSDQVFAGNTIYF
CDR3nt: TGTGCCAGCAGTGATCAGGTGTTCGCTGGAAACACCATATATTTT
abundance: NA
v_gene: TRBV2
d_gene: NA
j_gene: TRBJ1-3

CDR3aa: CASSLSGQGTLHF
CDR3nt: TGTGCCAGCAGTTTATCGGGACAGGGCACCCTCCACTTT
abundance: NA
v_gene: TRBV27
d_gene: TRBD1
j_gene: TRBJ1-6

CDR3aa: CATRGGWNYGYTF
CDR3nt: TGTGCCACTCGGGGAGGATGGAACTATGGCTACACCTTC
abundance: NA
v_gene: TRBV19
d_gene: NA
j_gene: TRBJ1-2

CDR3aa: CASSSGTGYTGELFF
CDR3nt: TGTGCCAGCAGCTCCGGGACAGGGTACACCGGGGAGCTGTTTTTT
abundance: NA
v_gene: TRBV5-4
d_gene: TRBD1
j_gene: TRBJ2-2

CDR3aa: CASSDPHGTEYGYTF
CDR3nt: TGCGCCAGCAGTGATCCCCACGGGACAGAGTATGGCTACACCTTC
abundance: NA
v_gene: TRBV10-2
d_gene: TRBD1
j_gene: TRBJ1-2

CDR3aa: CASSIQGNDQPQHF
CDR3nt: TGTGCCAGTAGTATACAGGGTAATGATCAGCCCCAGCATTTT
abundance: NA
v_gene: TRBV19
d_gene: NA
j_gene: TRBJ1-5

CDR3aa: CASSLVLPYEQYF
CDR3nt: TGTGCCAGCAGCTTAGTGCTACCCTACGAGCAGTACTTC
abundance: NA
v_gene: TRBV7-9
d_gene: NA
j_gene: TRBJ2-7

CDR3aa: CASSQPPGQGTNSPLHF
CDR3nt: TGCGCCAGCAGTCAACCGCCGGGACAGGGGACTAATTCACCCCTCCACTTT
abundance: NA
v_gene: TRBV23-1
d_gene: TRBD1
j_gene: TRBJ1-6

CDR3aa: CASSLSPQGNEQFF
CDR3nt: TGTGCCAGCAGCTTATCCCCGCAGGGAAATGAGCAGTTCTTC
abundance: NA
v_gene: TRBV11-2
d_gene: NA
j_gene: TRBJ2-1

CDR3aa: CASSLVTAVGAGEQYF
CDR3nt: TGCGCCAGCAGCTTGGTGACCGCGGTGGGGGCCGGCGAGCAGTACTTC
abundance: NA
v_gene: TRBV5-1
d_gene: NA
j_gene: TRBJ2-7

CDR3aa: CASSLGQGTTGELFF
CDR3nt: TGTGCCAGCAGCTTGGGACAGGGTACCACCGGGGAGCTGTTTTTT
abundance: NA
v_gene: TRBV5-4
d_gene: TRBD1
j_gene: TRBJ2-2

CDR3aa: CASRPGTGSQPQHF
CDR3nt: TGTGCCAGCAGACCCGGGACAGGGTCTCAGCCCCAGCATTTT
abundance: NA
v_gene: TRBV6-5
d_gene: TRBD1
j_gene: TRBJ1-5

CDR3aa: CAISDGSYNEQFF
CDR3nt: TGTGCCATCAGTGACGGGTCCTACAATGAGCAGTTCTTC
abundance: NA
v_gene: TRBV10-3
d_gene: NA
j_gene: TRBJ2-1

CDR3aa: CSVTRDRGRNEQFF
CDR3nt: TGCAGCGTTACCCGGGACAGGGGACGCAATGAGCAGTTCTTC
abundance: NA
v_gene: TRBV29-1
d_gene: TRBD1
j_gene: TRBJ2-1

CDR3aa: CASSFERRRSSYEQYF
CDR3nt: TGTGCCAGCAGCTTCGAGAGGCGGAGAAGCTCCTACGAGCAGTACTTC
abundance: NA
v_gene: TRBV5-4
d_gene: NA
j_gene: TRBJ2-7

CDR3aa: CASQGARGNYGYTF
CDR3nt: TGTGCATCACAGGGGGCCCGTGGTAACTATGGCTACACCTTC
abundance: NA
v_gene: TRBV19
d_gene: TRBD1
j_gene: TRBJ1-2

CDR3aa: CASSLGLGGPQETQYF
CDR3nt: TGTGCCAGCAGCTTGGGCCTCGGCGGGCCCCAAGAGACCCAGTACTTC
abundance: once
v_gene: TRBV5-4
d_gene: NA
j_gene: TRBJ2-5

CDR3aa: CASSSVGLAGGITDTQYF
CDR3nt: TGTGCCAGCAGCTCCGTCGGACTAGCGGGGGGGATCACAGATACGCAGTATTTT
abundance: NA
v_gene: TRBV7-3
d_gene: TRBD2
j_gene: TRBJ2-3

CDR3aa: CASRGTNSPLHF
CDR3nt: TGTGCCAGCAGGGGGACAAATTCACCCCTCCACTTT
abundance: NA
v_gene: TRBV3-1/TRBV3-2
d_gene: NA
j_gene: TRBJ1-6

CDR3aa: CASSSPGYGYTF
CDR3nt: TGTGCCAGCAGCTCCCCGGGCTATGGCTACACCTTC
abundance: NA
v_gene: TRBV5-8
d_gene: NA
j_gene: TRBJ1-2

CDR3aa: CASSLRGNTEAFF
CDR3nt: TGTGCCAGCAGCTTAAGGGGAAACACTGAAGCTTTCTTT
abundance: NA
v_gene: TRBV7-9
d_gene: NA
j_gene: TRBJ1-1

CDR3aa: CASSRTTGFGQETQYF
CDR3nt: TGTGCTAGCAGCAGGACCACAGGGTTTGGCCAAGAGACCCAGTACTTC
abundance: NA
v_gene: TRBV7-7
d_gene: NA
j_gene: TRBJ2-5

CDR3aa: CASSPVGQPSNSPLHF
CDR3nt: TGTGCCAGCTCACCGGTTGGGCAGCCGTCTAATTCACCCCTCCACTTT
abundance: NA
v_gene: TRBV18
d_gene: NA
j_gene: TRBJ1-6

CDR3aa: CASSPGGQGVGYTF
CDR3nt: TGTGCCAGCTCGCCCGGGGGACAGGGTGTTGGCTACACCTTC
abundance: once
v_gene: TRBV7-3
d_gene: TRBD1
j_gene: TRBJ1-2

CDR3aa: CASSLASGGTDTQYF
CDR3nt: TGCGCCAGCAGCTTGGCTAGCGGGGGCACAGATACGCAGTATTTT
abundance: NA
v_gene: TRBV5-1
d_gene: TRBD2
j_gene: TRBJ2-3

CDR3aa: CSASAADTQYF
CDR3nt: TGCAGTGCTTCAGCGGCAGATACGCAGTATTTT
abundance: NA
v_gene: TRBV20-1
d_gene: NA
j_gene: TRBJ2-3

CDR3aa: CASSELGRGRENYGYTF
CDR3nt: TGTGCCAGCAGTGAACTAGGCAGGGGGCGGGAAAACTATGGCTACACCTTC
abundance: NA
v_gene: TRBV6-1
d_gene: TRBD1
j_gene: TRBJ1-2

CDR3aa: CASSFDGGRETQYF
CDR3nt: TGCGCCAGCAGCTTCGACGGGGGAAGAGAGACCCAGTACTTC
abundance: NA
v_gene: TRBV5-1
d_gene: NA
j_gene: TRBJ2-5

CDR3aa: CASSLALAGGWETQYF
CDR3nt: TGTGCCAGCAGCTTAGCGCTAGCGGGGGGCTGGGAGACCCAGTACTTC
abundance: NA
v_gene: TRBV7-6
d_gene: TRBD2
j_gene: TRBJ2-5

CDR3aa: CASSLFNRGLYNEQFF
CDR3nt: TGTGCCAGCTCCCTGTTTAACAGGGGGCTTTACAATGAGCAGTTCTTC
abundance: NA
v_gene: TRBV5-6
d_gene: TRBD1
j_gene: TRBJ2-1

CDR3aa: CASSRQGAYGYTF
CDR3nt: TGTGCCAGCAGTCGACAGGGGGCCTATGGCTACACCTTC
abundance: few
v_gene: TRBV12-3/TRBV12-4
d_gene: TRBD1
j_gene: TRBJ1-2

CDR3aa: CASSGLEGALGNQPQHF
CDR3nt: TGTGCCAGCAGTGGACTGGAGGGGGCCCTAGGAAATCAGCCCCAGCATTTT
abundance: NA
v_gene: TRBV28
d_gene: TRBD1
j_gene: TRBJ1-5

CDR3aa: CASSLSSYEQYF
CDR3nt: TGTGCCAGCAGCCTTAGCTCCTACGAGCAGTACTTC
abundance: NA
v_gene: TRBV7-9
d_gene: NA
j_gene: TRBJ2-7

CDR3aa: CASSLTRQRTTDTQYF
CDR3nt: TGTGCCAGCAGCTTAACGCGACAGAGGACCACAGATACGCAGTATTTT
abundance: NA
v_gene: TRBV7-3
d_gene: NA
j_gene: TRBJ2-3

CDR3aa: CASSEDWTDTQYF
CDR3nt: TGCGCCAGCAGCGAGGATTGGACAGATACGCAGTATTTT
abundance: NA
v_gene: TRBV5-1
d_gene: NA
j_gene: TRBJ2-3

CDR3aa: CASRRTGDYGYTF
CDR3nt: TGTGCCAGCAGGAGGACAGGGGACTATGGCTACACCTTC
abundance: once
v_gene: TRBV28
d_gene: TRBD1
j_gene: TRBJ1-2

CDR3aa: CATWTGLVSYNEQFF
CDR3nt: TGTGCCACGTGGACAGGGCTTGTCAGCTACAATGAGCAGTTCTTC
abundance: NA
v_gene: TRBV10-3
d_gene: TRBD1
j_gene: TRBJ2-1

CDR3aa: CASSGTSGGPHLGEQFF
CDR3nt: TGCGCCAGCAGTGGGACTAGCGGGGGGCCCCATCTTGGGGAGCAGTTCTTC
abundance: NA
v_gene: TRBV5-1
d_gene: TRBD2
j_gene: TRBJ2-1

CDR3aa: CASLLSGANVLTF
CDR3nt: TGTGCCAGTCTTTTGTCTGGGGCCAACGTCCTGACTTTC
abundance: few
v_gene: TRBV19
d_gene: NA
j_gene: TRBJ2-6

CDR3aa: CASSFWATGELFF
CDR3nt: TGTGCCAGCAGCTTCTGGGCCACCGGGGAGCTGTTTTTT
abundance: few
v_gene: TRBV3-1/TRBV3-2
d_gene: NA
j_gene: TRBJ2-2

CDR3aa: CASSLITERQGAYEQYF
CDR3nt: TGTGCCAGCAGCTTAATCACCGAGCGGCAGGGGGCCTACGAGCAGTACTTC
abundance: NA
v_gene: TRBV11-2
d_gene: TRBD1
j_gene: TRBJ2-7

CDR3aa: CASSDRTGDEPYNEQFF
CDR3nt: TGTGCCAGCAGTGACAGGACAGGGGATGAACCCTACAATGAGCAGTTCTTC
abundance: NA
v_gene: TRBV2
d_gene: TRBD1
j_gene: TRBJ2-1

CDR3aa: CASSLADSGYTF
CDR3nt: TGTGCCAGCAGCTTAGCTGACAGTGGCTACACCTTC
abundance: NA
v_gene: TRBV7-9
d_gene: NA
j_gene: TRBJ1-2

CDR3aa: CASSWRRARETQYF
CDR3nt: TGTGCCAGCAGCTGGCGCAGGGCTAGAGAGACCCAGTACTTC
abundance: NA
v_gene: TRBV5-8
d_gene: NA
j_gene: TRBJ2-5

CDR3aa: CASSVEPTGGNEQFF
CDR3nt: TGTGCCAGCAGCGTAGAGCCGACAGGGGGCAATGAGCAGTTCTTC
abundance: NA
v_gene: TRBV9
d_gene: TRBD1
j_gene: TRBJ2-1

CDR3aa: CASSSPGSNTEAFF
CDR3nt: TGCGCCAGCAGCTCGCCGGGAAGTAACACTGAAGCTTTCTTT
abundance: NA
v_gene: TRBV5-1
d_gene: NA
j_gene: TRBJ1-1

CDR3aa: CASSSQLSNQPQHF
CDR3nt: TGTGCCAGTAGCTCCCAACTTAGCAATCAGCCCCAGCATTTT
abundance: once
v_gene: TRBV19
d_gene: NA
j_gene: TRBJ1-5